The 7 T cell receptor beta chains presented below share a single source sample, sequenced in a study of vaccination and CD4 T cells after COVID-19. Sequencing of the DNA from cultured CD4+ T cells was carried out with the Oncomine TCR Beta short-read assay. A single record per CDR3 protein comes from TCRdb applying MiXCR to the PCR reads. The repertoire holds roughly 10,000 distinct CDR3 sequences, with about half as singletons. These receptors' targets are unknown. The treatment is: approximately nine-day PBMC culture with coronavirus spike peptide pools or control peptides (ViraFEST assay). Gathering of the CD4+ T cells, from the unexposed donor, took place before the COVID-19 pandemic (2011-2018). Sequencing was carried out using CD4+ T cells from blood, cultured in vitro. Source of these receptors: a human donor in good health.

The chain couples TRBV10-3 to TRBJ2-1, with D perhaps TRBD2 (7 bases). The CDR3 runs 16 residues. Trimming took 5 bases from V and 7 from J, leaving 21 bases between them. CDR1 and CDR2 from the germline V gene are ENHRY and SYGVKD. CDR3 residues: CAISSGGGREGNEQFF. The CDR3, as DNA: TGTGCCATCAGTTCTGGGGGGGGCAGGGAAGGGAATGAGCAGTTCTTC.

The chain is built from TRBV2 and TRBJ2-7; maybe TRBD2 (6 bases). Per the germline V gene, CDR1 is SNHLY and CDR2 is FYNNEI. Trimming cost V 7 bases and J 6 bases, with 16 bases left between them. This CDR3 has 13 residues. CDR3 residues: CASNAPGVGEQYF. CDR3 DNA: TGTGCCAGCAATGCTCCGGGGGTAGGCGAGCAGTACTTC. The variable domain in full, with the rest retrieved from reference TRBV2 and TRBJ2-7, is EPEVTQTPSHQVTQMGQEVILRCVPISNHLYFYWYRQILGQKVEFLVSFYNNEISEKSEIFDDQFSVERPDGSNFTLKIRSTKLEDSAMYFCASNAPGVGEQYFGPGTRLTVT.

Only a few counts were recorded for this clonotype. The chain combines TRBV7-8 with TRBJ1-6, with D unclear. The V end was cut by 2 bases, the J end by 7 bases, with 9 bases between. Germline CDR1 and CDR2: SGHVS and FQNEAQ. The length of the CDR3 is 14 residues. The CDR3 here is CASSLPGWNSPLHF. CDR3 DNA sequence: TGTGCCAGCAGCTTACCGGGCTGGAATTCACCCCTCCACTTT. The entire variable domain, with the rest obtained from reference TRBV7-8 and TRBJ1-6, is as follows: GAGVSQSPRYKVAKRGQDVALRCDPISGHVSLFWYQQALGQGPEFLTYFQNEAQLDKSGLPSDRFFAERPEGSVSTLKIQRTQQEDSAVYLCASSLPGWNSPLHFGNGTRLTVT.

This chain connects TRBV6-2 or TRBV6-3 to TRBJ1-1, with TRBD1 matching over 9 bases. V was clipped by 6 bases and J by 4 bases; unmatched bases: 9. The CDR3 consists of 15 residues. CDR1 MNHEY and CDR2 SVGEGT come from the germline V gene. DNA of the CDR3: TGTGCCAGCAGAAACTCCGGGACAGGGTTCACTGAAGCTTTCTTT. Protein product: CASRNSGTGFTEAFF.

This clonotype was counted once. This rearrangement joins TRBV6-5 to TRBJ1-2; D ambiguous. The germline CDR1 and CDR2 sequences are MNHEY and SVGAGI. The ends were cut back, 3 bases at V and 4 bases at J, with 12 bases in the middle. The CDR3 consists of 14 residues. CDR3 loop: CASSYQDSSYGYTF. The CDR3 bases are TGTGCCAGCAGTTATCAGGACTCCTCCTATGGCTACACCTTC.

CDR3 DNA sequence: TGTGCCAGTAGTATAGTGGCAGGGGGACTCTCCTACGAGCAGTACTTC. Translated, it gives CASSIVAGGLSYEQYF. The V gene is TRBV19, the J gene TRBJ2-7; TRBD1 might be the D (7 bases). Per the germline V gene, CDR1 is LNHDA and CDR2 is SQIVND (reference sequence). The germline V and J ends were trimmed by 1 base and 0 bases, with 13 bases remaining between them. This CDR3 region has 16 residues.

The rearrangement joins TRBV2 to TRBJ2-7; D remains ambiguous. Trimming left V 6 bases short and J 2 bases short, with 8 bases between. The CDR3 runs to 12 residues. CDR1 and CDR2 from the germline V gene are SNHLY and FYNNEI. CDR3 nucleotides: TGTGCCAGCAGGGCTGAGACCTACGAGCAGTACTTC. Residues: CASRAETYEQYF.